This T cell receptor (beta chain) was identified during a study of T cell responses to AZD1222 COVID-19 vaccine. General study findings and limits: Reportedly, close to half of spike-specific TCRs are directed against unmutated variant regions.

To note about this clone: Its specificity is unknown.

TCRdb's copy holds only in-frame clones and misses some; the assay was immunoSEQ multiplex PCR. In the table there are about 170,000 clones, roughly 85% of which are singletons. V was trimmed by 7 bases and J by 6 bases, leaving 7 bases between them. The CDR3 has 12 amino acids. Germline lookup yields CDR1 SGHTA and CDR2 FQGNSA. This chain links TRBV7-2 with TRBJ1-6; D is ambiguous. This TCR derives from an adult who received the AZD1222 COVID-19 vaccine. The material was peripheral blood, obtained 28 days after the second AZD1222 dose. The CDR3 DNA is TGTGCCAGCAACGCCCTTAATTCACCCCTCCACTTT. This sequence encodes CASNALNSPLHF. Complete variable domain (other parts from reference TRBV7-2 and TRBJ1-6): GAGVSQSPSNKVTEKGKDVELRCDPISGHTALYWYRQSLGQGLEFLIYFQGNSAPDKSGLPSDRFSAERTGGSVSTLTIQRTQQEDSAVYLCASNALNSPLHFGNGTRLTVT.